These T cell receptor beta chains were read from a single sample in a study of shared clonotypes between healthy human individuals. Produced via immunoSEQ multiplex PCR; TCRdb's table is partial and in-frame only. Of 2 million to 3 million clones listed, 80% to 95% are singletons. Source material: naive CD4+ T cells from PBMCs. These receptors were taken from a man younger than 30 in good health. Some clones in this sample may be carry-over from other donors' samples. Both conserved end residues are part of each CDR3.

v_gene,len,j_gene,CDR3aa
TRBV6-6,16,TRBJ2-5,CASSYGGTGSLLTQYF
TRBV9,13,TRBJ2-3,CASSVDPAGTQYF
TRBV28,15,TRBJ2-7,CASSRGQEVSYEQYF
TRBV29-1,13,TRBJ2-3,CSIIAGITDTQYF
TRBV21-1,18,TRBJ2-5,CASSKAYQREGLRGTQYF
TRBV5-8,14,TRBJ1-4,CASSLGDGPEKLFF
TRBV2,13,TRBJ2-7,CASEAGPGHEQYF
TRBV4-1,14,TRBJ1-5,CASSPQGPNQPQHF
TRBV7-2,15,TRBJ2-7,CASSPGQGISYEQYF
TRBV30,15,TRBJ2-5,CAWSVQSGPQETQYF
TRBV5-6,13,TRBJ1-1,CASSFFLNTEAFF
TRBV7-8,15,TRBJ2-7,CASIATSGSSYEQYF
TRBV28,14,TRBJ1-1,CASSFVSGYTEAFF
TRBV5-1,15,TRBJ2-1,CASSFSRALYNEQFF
TRBV14,11,TRBJ2-7,CASSQEGSTYF
TRBV15,17,TRBJ1-1,CATSSGTGGGVKTEAFF
TRBV4-2,14,TRBJ1-2,CASSQGGANYGYTF
TRBV5-1,15,TRBJ1-1,CASSRGGQLNTEAFF
TRBV19,18,TRBJ2-1,CASSMTSGRPLAYNEQFF